This T cell receptor (beta chain) was captured in a study of neurological immune-mediated disorders. Germline V CDR1 and CDR2: DFQATT, SNEGSKA (reference sequence). This CDR3 spans 14 amino acids. V shed 6 bases, J shed 5 bases, and the junction held 11 bases outside the gene matches. This clonotype was counted ten times or more. Synthesis of cDNA was accomplished via 5'RACE employing 10-nucleotide random UMIs. TCRdb re-analysed the 5' RACE reads in MiXCR, keeping a single row per CDR3 protein. Of roughly 56,000 distinct CDR3 sequences listed, approximately 10% were seen once; the top ten hold less than 2%.

Sequencing was done on a sample of PBMCs. This chain joins TRBV20-1 and TRBJ2-7, with TRBD1 matching 9 bases. The TCR originated in a man between 60 and 70 years old in good health. CDR3: CSAISGTGNDEQYF. DNA for the CDR3: TGCAGTGCCATTTCCGGGACAGGGAATGACGAGCAGTACTTC.